Below are 28 T cell receptor beta chains sequenced from a single sample in a study of T cell repertoires in cytomegalovirus infection. These receptors' targets are unknown. TCRdb called the reads again in MiXCR, with one record for every CDR3 protein. In the table there are about half a million distinct CDR3 sequences, around 30% of which are singletons. The source material was cultured PBMCs, sampled from culture after CMV antigen stimulation. The source is a human donor in good health (CMV status not recorded). Some clones in this sample may be carry-over from other donors' samples.

The chain carries TRBV12-3 or TRBV12-4 and TRBJ2-5, with 11 bases lining up with TRBD2. J was trimmed by 0 bases and V by 6 bases; bases with no gene match: 9. This CDR3 has 17 residues. The CDR3 sequence is CASRITGTSGYQETQYF. Here the CDR3 DNA reads TGTGCCAGCAGAATAACCGGGACTAGCGGATACCAAGAGACCCAGTACTTC.

This clonotype turned up a few times. This rearrangement joins TRBV12-5 to TRBJ2-2; D possibly corresponds to TRBD1 (6 bases). V was shortened by 6 bases and J by 1 base, with 9 bases between the two germline ends. CDR1 LGHNT and CDR2 FRNRAP come from the germline V gene. The CDR3 is 14 amino acids. The CDR3 DNA reads as TGTGCTAGTGGAAAGGACAGGAACACCGGGGAGCTGTTTTTT. Translating gives CASGKDRNTGELFF.

Here the CDR3 DNA reads TGTGCCAGCACCGAGAGGACCATAACTTACGAGCAGTACTTC. Amino acids: CASTERTITYEQYF. The chain combines TRBV28 with TRBJ2-7; D unresolved. This CDR3 has 14 amino acids. Trimming took off 7 bases at V and 4 bases at J, with 17 bases between the two ends. CDR1 and CDR2 from the germline V gene are MDHEN and SYDVKM.

This clonotype was observed a handful of times. The chain joins TRBV12-3 or TRBV12-4 to TRBJ1-1; D call uncertain. The germline V and J ends were trimmed by 6 bases and 6 bases, with 17 bases remaining between them. This CDR3 region has 14 residues. CDR3 coding DNA: TGTGCCAGCAGGAGATACAGCCCTAATCCTGAAGCTTTCTTT. Its translation: CASRRYSPNPEAFF.

J is TRBJ2-3 and V is TRBV29-1, with TRBD2 matching over 9 bases. J lost 3 bases, V lost 7 bases, and 5 bases had no gene match. CDR1 and CDR2 from the germline V gene are SQVTM and ANQGSEA. The CDR3 runs to 13 residues. The CDR3 bases are TGCAGCGCCGTAGCGGGAGCGACAGATACGCAGTATTTT. Its translation is CSAVAGATDTQYF.

This clonotype was recorded a few times. The chain joins TRBV5-6 to TRBJ2-3, with a possible D match to TRBD1 (6 bases). Germline CDR1 is SGHDT and CDR2 is YYEEEE. The CDR3 is 15 residues long. The V gene lost 4 bases and the J gene lost 0 bases, with 12 bases spanning the gap. This CDR3 is CASSPLDSSTDTQYF. For the CDR3, the DNA is TGTGCCAGCAGCCCACTGGACAGTAGCACAGATACGCAGTATTTT.

The V gene is TRBV5-6, the J gene TRBJ2-1, with 9 nucleotides matching TRBD1. The CDR3 covers 15 residues. Per the germline V gene, CDR1 is SGHDT and CDR2 is YYEEEE. V lost 5 bases to trimming and J lost 5 bases; unmatched junction nucleotides: 8. The CDR3 is CASREPGTGNNEQFF. The CDR3 nucleotides read TGTGCCAGCAGGGAACCCGGGACAGGGAACAATGAGCAGTTCTTC.

The sample holds many counts of this clonotype. V and J are TRBV7-3 and TRBJ2-2; D is perhaps TRBD1 (7 bases). The V and J ends lost 1 base and 6 bases respectively, with 15 bases between them. In germline, CDR1 is SGHTA, CDR2 FQGTGA. This CDR3 comprises 16 residues. The CDR3, as DNA: TGTGCCAGCAGCTTAATGTCAGGGGGGAATGCCGGGGAGCTGTTTTTT. Its translation: CASSLMSGGNAGELFF.

This clonotype came up a few times. This sequence joins TRBV6-2 or TRBV6-3 and TRBJ1-5, with TRBD1 as a possible D gene (5 bases). The CDR3 has 14 residues. The V end lost 5 bases, the J end lost 7 bases, and 15 bases lay between the germline ends. The germline V gene encodes CDR1 MNHEY and CDR2 SVGEGT. This CDR3 reads CASSEDTRNQPQHF. CDR3 sequence (DNA): TGTGCCAGCAGTGAGGACACCCGGAACCAGCCCCAGCATTTT.

This clonotype was found a few times. The chain uses TRBV28 and TRBJ2-7; D may be TRBD1 (6 bases). V lost 4 bases and J 7 bases, leaving 20 bases between the germline ends. Germline V gene lookup returns CDR1 MDHEN and CDR2 SYDVKM. This CDR3 region has 15 residues. The DNA of the CDR3 is TGTGCCAGCAGTTATCACAGGGTAGGAGTCCTTGAGCAGTACTTC. Its translation is CASSYHRVGVLEQYF.

The J gene is TRBJ2-2, the V gene TRBV28; D is unresolved. The length of the CDR3 is 16 residues. V dropped 3 bases and J dropped 2 bases, with 13 bases sitting between them. In germline, CDR1 is MDHEN, CDR2 SYDVKM. CDR3 nucleotide sequence: TGTGCCAGCAGTTTTTCCCATAGCTCCAACACCGGGGAGCTGTTTTTT. It translates to CASSFSHSSNTGELFF.

This clonotype turned up a few times. The chain employs TRBV7-2 and TRBJ2-7; D possibly corresponds to TRBD1 (6 bases). Per the germline V gene, CDR1 is SGHTA and CDR2 is FQGNSA. With 4 bases removed from V and 6 bases from J, the gap between germline ends came to 22 bases. This CDR3 spans 16 amino acids. The DNA of the CDR3 is TGTGCCAGCAGCTCCTTAGGGGGAACATCCCCTCTCGAGCAGTACGTC. Protein: CASSSLGGTSPLEQYV.

The rearrangement links TRBV12-3 or TRBV12-4 to TRBJ2-3, with D unresolved. Trimming stripped 1 base from V and 2 bases from J, with 7 bases between. CDR3 length: 14 residues. The CDR3 is CASSLDRNTDTQYF. In DNA, the CDR3 is TGTGCCAGCAGTTTAGACCGAAACACAGATACGCAGTATTTT.

There are a few counts of this clonotype. The rearrangement joins TRBV7-2 to TRBJ2-7, with D hard to call. Germline CDR1 reads SGHTA; CDR2 reads FQGNSA. CDR3 size: 12 residues. The germline V and J ends were trimmed by 3 bases and 6 bases, with 9 bases remaining between them. CDR3 DNA sequence: TGTGCCAGCAGCTTGGATCAGAGCGAGCAGTACGTC. Amino acid sequence: CASSLDQSEQYV.

This clonotype has at least ten counts. The genes are TRBV7-2 and TRBJ1-4, with D possibly TRBD1 on 5 matching bases. In germline, CDR1 is SGHTA, CDR2 FQGNSA. The V gene lost 1 base and the J gene lost 7 bases, with 19 bases spanning the gap. This CDR3 is 17 amino acids long. CDR3 loop: CASSLGRRGARGEKLFF. In DNA, the CDR3 is TGTGCCAGCAGCTTAGGGCGGCGCGGGGCGCGGGGTGAAAAACTGTTTTTT.

Many counts were recorded for this clonotype. The rearrangement links TRBV7-2 to TRBJ2-7, with unresolved D. Trimming removed 0 bases from V and 1 base from J, with 4 bases in between. The CDR3 totals 13 residues. Germline V gene data show CDR1 as SGHTA and CDR2 as FQGNSA. The CDR3 reads CASSLAESYEQYF. CDR3 nucleotides: TGTGCCAGCAGCTTAGCGGAGTCCTACGAGCAGTACTTC.

There are a few counts of this clonotype. The J gene is TRBJ2-7, the V gene TRBV28, with 8 bases that match TRBD1. CDR3 length: 15 residues. The V segment lost 1 base and the J segment 1 base; nucleotides outside the gene matches: 3. Germline V gene sequence: CDR1 MDHEN, CDR2 SYDVKM. Here the CDR3 DNA reads TGTGCCAGCAGTTTATTGGGGGACAGGTCCTACGAGCAGTACTTC. Its translation: CASSLLGDRSYEQYF.

The chain combines TRBV11-2 with TRBJ2-5; D gene unclear. CDR1 is SGHAT, CDR2 FQNNGV, per germline. The ends were cut back, 5 bases at V and 3 bases at J, with 10 bases in the middle. The CDR3 loop spans 13 amino acids. CDR3 in amino acids: CASSTTGEETQYF. In nucleotides, the CDR3 is TGTGCCAGCAGCACAACTGGGGAAGAGACCCAGTACTTC.

The chain uses TRBV25-1 and TRBJ2-2; 7 bases align to TRBD1. The germline V gene has CDR1 MGHDK and CDR2 SYGVNS. The CDR3 totals 14 residues. After removal of 4 bases from V and 7 bases from J, the junction contained 6 bases not matched to a gene. Written as DNA, the CDR3 is TGTGCCAGCAGTGGACAGGGTATCGGCGGGGAGCTGTTTTTT. It is translated as CASSGQGIGGELFF. Full variable domain (missing parts from reference TRBV25-1 and TRBJ2-2): EADIYQTPRYLVIGTGKKITLECSQTMGHDKMYWYQQDPGMELHLIHYSYGVNSTEKGDLSSESTVSRIRTEHFPLTLESARPSHTSQYLCASSGQGIGGELFFGEGSRLTVL.

This clonotype was seen a handful of times. V and J are TRBV25-1 and TRBJ1-4, with D uncertain. V dropped 1 base and J dropped 7 bases, with 19 bases sitting between them. Germline CDR1 reads MGHDK; CDR2 reads SYGVNS. This CDR3 has 17 residues. The CDR3 sequence is CASSESPERERGEKLFF. CDR3 coding DNA: TGTGCCAGCAGTGAATCTCCCGAGAGGGAGAGAGGTGAAAAACTGTTTTTT. The full variable domain, with the rest looked up from reference TRBV25-1 and TRBJ1-4, is EADIYQTPRYLVIGTGKKITLECSQTMGHDKMYWYQQDPGMELHLIHYSYGVNSTEKGDLSSESTVSRIRTEHFPLTLESARPSHTSQYLCASSESPERERGEKLFFGSGTQLSVL.

This clonotype was picked up a small number of times. The rearrangement joins TRBV5-4 to TRBJ2-3, with 13 bases matching TRBD2. V shed 2 bases and J 8 bases; nucleotides not matched to a gene: 8. This CDR3 has 16 amino acids. Germline values: CDR1 SGHNT, CDR2 YYREEE (reference sequence). CDR3 sequence reads: CASSFGTSGRASTQYF. The CDR3 bases are TGTGCCAGCAGCTTTGGTACTAGCGGGAGGGCTAGTACGCAGTATTTT.

This clonotype has at least ten counts. V usage is TRBV7-2 and J usage is TRBJ2-5, with a tentative D call TRBD1 (6 bases). The CDR3 spans 15 residues. Looked up from germline, CDR1 is SGHTA and CDR2 is FQGNSA. V was pared by 5 bases and J by 4 bases, with 17 bases between. The CDR3 reads CASSPTGFQRETQYF. Here the CDR3 DNA reads TGTGCCAGCAGCCCTACAGGGTTTCAGCGAGAGACCCAGTACTTC.

The V gene is TRBV6-8, the J gene TRBJ2-3; 7 nucleotides agree with TRBD2. Germline V gene data show CDR1 as MNHGY and CDR2 as SAAAGT. CDR3 length: 16 residues. The J segment lost 0 bases and the V segment lost 6 bases, leaving 9 bases of the junction unmatched. The CDR3 protein is CASRSWGGDSTDTQYF. The CDR3 bases are TGTGCCAGCAGGTCATGGGGGGGTGATAGCACAGATACGCAGTATTTT.

V and J are TRBV20-1 and TRBJ1-5; 9 positions match TRBD1. V gave up 2 bases and J gave up 3 bases; unmatched junction bases: 5. Germline V gene lookup returns CDR1 DFQATT and CDR2 SNEGSKA (reference sequence). This CDR3 contains 15 residues. The CDR3 is CSARSQGADNQPQHF. DNA of the CDR3: TGCAGTGCTAGATCACAGGGGGCGGACAATCAGCCCCAGCATTTT.

The chain joins TRBV7-8 to TRBJ1-3; D unresolved. The CDR3 sequence is 15 residues long. Germline V gives CDR1 SGHVS, CDR2 FQNEAQ. V was trimmed by 5 bases and J by 2 bases, leaving 13 bases between them. This chain's CDR3 is CASSADSAAGNTIYF. The CDR3 DNA is TGTGCCAGCAGCGCGGACTCTGCGGCTGGAAACACCATATATTTT. The complete variable domain, with remaining parts taken from reference TRBV7-8 and TRBJ1-3, reads GAGVSQSPRYKVAKRGQDVALRCDPISGHVSLFWYQQALGQGPEFLTYFQNEAQLDKSGLPSDRFFAERPEGSVSTLKIQRTQQEDSAVYLCASSADSAAGNTIYFGEGSWLTVV.

The genes are TRBV11-2 and TRBJ2-3, with D perhaps TRBD2 (5 bases). Per the germline V gene, CDR1 is SGHAT and CDR2 is FQNNGV. The CDR3 spans 14 residues. Trimming stripped 8 bases from V and 6 bases from J, with 18 bases between. CDR3 bases: TGTGCCAGCCGGACGGGCCACCCGGGGGATACGCAGTATTTT. Its protein product is CASRTGHPGDTQYF.

Only a few counts were recorded for this clonotype. The chain has TRBV18 and TRBJ2-7; D is ambiguous. The CDR3 has 13 amino acids. CDR1 KGHSH and CDR2 LQKENI come from the germline V gene. Trimming shortened V by 0 bases and J by 3 bases, and 6 bases separated the two germline ends. This CDR3 reads CASSPPGDYEQYF. CDR3 nucleotide sequence: TGTGCCAGCTCACCACCGGGCGACTACGAGCAGTACTTC.

This rearrangement joins TRBV11-2 to TRBJ2-7, with 7 bases fitting TRBD2. Germline lookup yields CDR1 SGHAT and CDR2 FQNNGV. The CDR3 spans 13 residues. Unmatched junction bases numbered 2, after V lost 6 bases and J lost 0 bases. CDR3 sequence reads: CASRPSGSYEQYF. CDR3 nucleotide sequence: TGTGCCAGCAGGCCTAGCGGCTCCTACGAGCAGTACTTC.